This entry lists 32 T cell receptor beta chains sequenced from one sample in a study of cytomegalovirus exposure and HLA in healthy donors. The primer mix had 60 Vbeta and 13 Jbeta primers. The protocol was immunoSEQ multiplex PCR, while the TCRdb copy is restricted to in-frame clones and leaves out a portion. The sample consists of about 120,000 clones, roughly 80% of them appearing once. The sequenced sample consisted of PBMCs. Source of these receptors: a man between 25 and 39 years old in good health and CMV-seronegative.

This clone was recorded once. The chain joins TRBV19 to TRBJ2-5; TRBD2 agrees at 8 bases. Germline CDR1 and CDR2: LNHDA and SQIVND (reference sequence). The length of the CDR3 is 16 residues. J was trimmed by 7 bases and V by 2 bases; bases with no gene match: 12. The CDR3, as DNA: TGTGCCAGTAGTATAAGCGCGGGGGGTAGACCAGCGACCCAGTACTTC. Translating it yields CASSISAGGRPATQYF.

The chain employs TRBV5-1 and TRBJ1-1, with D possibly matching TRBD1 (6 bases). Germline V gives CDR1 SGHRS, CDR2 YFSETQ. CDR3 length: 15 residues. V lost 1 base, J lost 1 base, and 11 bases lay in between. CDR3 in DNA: TGCGCCAGCAGCTTGACAGGGCTATGGAACACTGAAGCTTTCTTT. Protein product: CASSLTGLWNTEAFF.

The CDR3 protein is CASSEASTGELFF. The CDR3 coding sequence is TGCGCCAGCAGTGAAGCCTCTACCGGGGAGCTGTTTTTT. The J gene is TRBJ2-2, the V gene TRBV10-2; D is ambiguous. The CDR3 sequence is 13 residues long. CDR1 is WSHSY, CDR2 SAAADI, per germline. V lost 3 bases, J lost 5 bases, and 7 bases lay in between.

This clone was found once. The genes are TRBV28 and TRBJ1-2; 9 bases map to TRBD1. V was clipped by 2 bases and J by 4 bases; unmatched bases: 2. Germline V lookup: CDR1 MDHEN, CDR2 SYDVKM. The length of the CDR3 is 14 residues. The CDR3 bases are TGTGCCAGCAGTTTAGGGACAGGGATCTATGGCTACACCTTC. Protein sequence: CASSLGTGIYGYTF.

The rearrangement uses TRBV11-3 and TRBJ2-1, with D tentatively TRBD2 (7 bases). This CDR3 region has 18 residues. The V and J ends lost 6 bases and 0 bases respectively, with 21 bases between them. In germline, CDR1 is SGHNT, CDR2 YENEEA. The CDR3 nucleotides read TGTGCCAGCAGGAAACGGGGGGCTTTTCCTAGCTCCTACAATGAGCAGTTCTTC. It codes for CASRKRGAFPSSYNEQFF. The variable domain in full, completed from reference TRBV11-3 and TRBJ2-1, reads EAGVVQSPRYKIIEKKQPVAFWCNPISGHNTLYWYLQNLGQGPELLIRYENEEAVDDSQLPKDRFSAERLKGVDSTLKIQPAELGDSAVYLCASRKRGAFPSSYNEQFFGPGTRLTVL.

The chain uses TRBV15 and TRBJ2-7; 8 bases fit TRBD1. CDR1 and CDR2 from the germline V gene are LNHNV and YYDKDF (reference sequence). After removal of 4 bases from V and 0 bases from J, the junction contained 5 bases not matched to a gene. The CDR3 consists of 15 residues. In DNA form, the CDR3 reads TGTGCCACCAGCACCCAGGGGGCCGCCTCCTACGAGCAGTACTTC. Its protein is CATSTQGAASYEQYF.

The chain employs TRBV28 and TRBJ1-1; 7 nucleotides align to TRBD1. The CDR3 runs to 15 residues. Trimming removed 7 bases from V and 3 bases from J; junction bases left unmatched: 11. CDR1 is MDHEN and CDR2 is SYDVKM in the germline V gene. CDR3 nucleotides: TGTGCCAGCACCCTGGCGGCAGGGGGACACACTGAAGCTTTCTTT. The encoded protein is CASTLAAGGHTEAFF.

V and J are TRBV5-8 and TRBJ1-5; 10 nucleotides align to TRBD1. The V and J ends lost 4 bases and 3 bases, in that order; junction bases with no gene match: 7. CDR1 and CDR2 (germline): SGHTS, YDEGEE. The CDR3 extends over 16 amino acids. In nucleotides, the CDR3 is TGTGCCAGCAGCAAGGGGACAGGGGTTTCCAATCAGCCCCAGCATTTT. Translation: CASSKGTGVSNQPQHF.

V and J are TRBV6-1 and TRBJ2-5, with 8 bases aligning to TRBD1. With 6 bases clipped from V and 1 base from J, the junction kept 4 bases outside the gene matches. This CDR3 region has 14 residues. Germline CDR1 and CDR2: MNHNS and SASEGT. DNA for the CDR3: TGTGCCAGCAGACTCACAGGGGGCCAAGAGACCCAGTACTTC. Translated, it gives CASRLTGGQETQYF.

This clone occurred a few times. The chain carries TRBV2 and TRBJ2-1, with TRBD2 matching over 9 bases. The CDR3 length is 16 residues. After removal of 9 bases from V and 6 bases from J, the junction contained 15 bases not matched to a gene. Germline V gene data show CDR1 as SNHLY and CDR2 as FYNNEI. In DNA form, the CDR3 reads TGTGCCAGTACAGCTGTGGCGGGGGGGCATAGCAATGAGCAGTTCTTC. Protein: CASTAVAGGHSNEQFF.

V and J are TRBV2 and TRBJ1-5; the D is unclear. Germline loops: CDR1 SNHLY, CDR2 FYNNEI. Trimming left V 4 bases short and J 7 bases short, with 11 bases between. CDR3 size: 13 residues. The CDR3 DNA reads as TGTGCCAGCAGTGGGGAGGGAGGGCAGCCCCAGCATTTT. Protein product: CASSGEGGQPQHF.

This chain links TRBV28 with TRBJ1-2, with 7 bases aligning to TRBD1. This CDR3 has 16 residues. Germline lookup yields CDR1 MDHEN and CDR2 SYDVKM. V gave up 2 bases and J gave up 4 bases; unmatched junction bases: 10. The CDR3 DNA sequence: TGTGCCAGCAGTTTAAGGGGGCACAGCCCGAGCTATGGCTACACCTTC. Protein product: CASSLRGHSPSYGYTF.

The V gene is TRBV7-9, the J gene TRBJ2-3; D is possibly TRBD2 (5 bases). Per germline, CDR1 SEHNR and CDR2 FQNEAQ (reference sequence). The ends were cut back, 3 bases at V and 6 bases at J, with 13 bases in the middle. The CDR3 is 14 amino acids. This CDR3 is CASSFSMGGDTQYF. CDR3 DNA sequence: TGTGCCAGCAGCTTTTCCATGGGCGGGGATACGCAGTATTTT.

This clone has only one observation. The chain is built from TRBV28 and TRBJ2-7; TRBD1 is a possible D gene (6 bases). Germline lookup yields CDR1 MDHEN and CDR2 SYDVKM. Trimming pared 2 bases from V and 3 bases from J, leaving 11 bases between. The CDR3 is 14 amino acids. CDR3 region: CASSLRSRGYEQYF. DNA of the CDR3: TGTGCCAGCAGTTTAAGGTCCAGGGGCTACGAGCAGTACTTC.

The CDR3 here is CASSLVGGGETQYF. The CDR3 DNA sequence: TGTGCCAGCAGCTTAGTAGGCGGGGGGGAGACCCAGTACTTC. The chain carries TRBV11-2 and TRBJ2-5, with 8 bases identical to TRBD2. The CDR3 consists of 14 residues. V trimming: 1 base; J trimming: 5 bases; junction bases outside the gene matches: 3. Germline V gene sequence: CDR1 SGHAT, CDR2 FQNNGV.

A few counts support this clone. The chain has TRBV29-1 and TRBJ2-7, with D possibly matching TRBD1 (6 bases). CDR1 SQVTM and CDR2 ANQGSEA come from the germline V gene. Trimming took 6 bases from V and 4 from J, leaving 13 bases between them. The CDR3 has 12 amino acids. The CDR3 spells CSVGADSYEQYF. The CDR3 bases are TGCAGCGTGGGGGCGGACAGTTACGAGCAGTACTTC.

CDR3 sequence (DNA): TGTGCCAGCAGCCAGGAAGGGACAGGGTCCTACGAGCAGTACTTC. The encoded protein is CASSQEGTGSYEQYF. The chain uses TRBV13 and TRBJ2-7, with 9 bases fitting TRBD1. The CDR3 is made up of 15 amino acids. Germline CDR1 and CDR2: PRHDT and FYEKMQ (reference sequence). Losses at the gene ends were 5 bases for V and 1 base for J; bases not matched to a gene: 6.

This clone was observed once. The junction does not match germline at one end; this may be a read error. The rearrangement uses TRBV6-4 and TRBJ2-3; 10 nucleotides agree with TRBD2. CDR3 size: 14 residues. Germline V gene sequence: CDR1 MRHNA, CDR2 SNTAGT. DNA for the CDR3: TGTGCCAGCAGTGGCGGGACTAGCGCAGATACGCAGTACTTT. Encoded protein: CASSGGTSADTQYF.

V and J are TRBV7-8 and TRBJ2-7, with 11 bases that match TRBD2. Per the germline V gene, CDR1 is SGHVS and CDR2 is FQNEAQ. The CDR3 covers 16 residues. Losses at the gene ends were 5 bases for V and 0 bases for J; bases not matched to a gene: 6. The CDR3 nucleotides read TGTGCCAGCAGCGCCTCGACTAGCGGGGACTCCTACGAGCAGTACTTC. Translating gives CASSASTSGDSYEQYF.

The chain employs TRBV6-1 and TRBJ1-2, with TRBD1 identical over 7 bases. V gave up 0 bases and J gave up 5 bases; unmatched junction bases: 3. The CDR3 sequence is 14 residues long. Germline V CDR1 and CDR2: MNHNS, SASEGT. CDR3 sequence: CASSEAPGQYGYTF. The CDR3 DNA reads TGTGCCAGCAGTGAAGCCCCGGGACAGTATGGCTACACCTTC.

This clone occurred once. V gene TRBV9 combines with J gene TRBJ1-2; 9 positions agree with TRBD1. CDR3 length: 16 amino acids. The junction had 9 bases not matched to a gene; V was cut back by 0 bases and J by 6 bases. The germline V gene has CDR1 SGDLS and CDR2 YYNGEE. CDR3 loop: CASSVAELRDRDGYTF. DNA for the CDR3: TGTGCCAGCAGCGTAGCTGAGTTAAGGGACAGGGATGGCTACACCTTC.

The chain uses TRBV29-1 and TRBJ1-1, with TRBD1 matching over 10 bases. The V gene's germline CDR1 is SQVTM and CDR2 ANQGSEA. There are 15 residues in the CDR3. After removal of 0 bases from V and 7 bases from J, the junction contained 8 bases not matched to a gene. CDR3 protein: CSVEDRTGGHFEAFF. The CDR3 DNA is TGCAGCGTTGAAGATAGGACAGGGGGTCACTTTGAAGCTTTCTTT.

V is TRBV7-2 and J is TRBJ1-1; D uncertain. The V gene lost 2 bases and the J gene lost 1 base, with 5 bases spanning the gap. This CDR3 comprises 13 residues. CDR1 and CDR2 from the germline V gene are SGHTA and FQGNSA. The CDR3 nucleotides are TGTGCCAGCAGCTTAAAGCAGAACACTGAAGCTTTCTTT. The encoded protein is CASSLKQNTEAFF. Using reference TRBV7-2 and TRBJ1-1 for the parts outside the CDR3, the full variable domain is GAGVSQSPSNKVTEKGKDVELRCDPISGHTALYWYRQSLGQGLEFLIYFQGNSAPDKSGLPSDRFSAERTGGSVSTLTIQRTQQEDSAVYLCASSLKQNTEAFFGQGTRLTVV.

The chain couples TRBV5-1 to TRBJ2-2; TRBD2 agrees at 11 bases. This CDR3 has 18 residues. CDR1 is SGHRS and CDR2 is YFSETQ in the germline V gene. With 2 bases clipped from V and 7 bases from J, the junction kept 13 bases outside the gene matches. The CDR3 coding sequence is TGCGCCAGCAGCTTTAGTACTAGCGGGGGATCCTCTCGCGGGGAGCTGTTTTTT. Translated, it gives CASSFSTSGGSSRGELFF.

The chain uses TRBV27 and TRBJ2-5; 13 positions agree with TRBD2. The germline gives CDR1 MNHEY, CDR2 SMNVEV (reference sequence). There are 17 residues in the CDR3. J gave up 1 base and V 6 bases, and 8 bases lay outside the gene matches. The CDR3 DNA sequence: TGTGCCAGCAGCCGACTAGCGGGGGGACCCTTCCAAGAGACCCAGTACTTC. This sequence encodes CASSRLAGGPFQETQYF.

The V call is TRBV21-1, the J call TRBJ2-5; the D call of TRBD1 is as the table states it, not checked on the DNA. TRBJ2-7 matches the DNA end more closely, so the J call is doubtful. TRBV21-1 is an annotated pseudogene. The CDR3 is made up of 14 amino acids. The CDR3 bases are TGTGCCAGATCAGGGGGACAGGGCTACCACGAGCAGTACTTC. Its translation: CARSGGQGYHEQYF.

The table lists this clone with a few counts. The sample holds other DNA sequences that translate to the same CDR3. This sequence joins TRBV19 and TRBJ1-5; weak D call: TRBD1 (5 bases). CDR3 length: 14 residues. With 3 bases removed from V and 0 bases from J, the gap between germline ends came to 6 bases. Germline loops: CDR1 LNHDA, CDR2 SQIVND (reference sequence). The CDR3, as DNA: TGTGCCAGTAGTATCAGGGATAGCAATCAGCCCCAGCATTTT. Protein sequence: CASSIRDSNQPQHF.

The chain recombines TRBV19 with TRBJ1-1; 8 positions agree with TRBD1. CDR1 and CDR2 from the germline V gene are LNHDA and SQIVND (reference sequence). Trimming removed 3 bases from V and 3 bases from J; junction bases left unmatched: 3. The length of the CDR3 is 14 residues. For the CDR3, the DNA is TGTGCCAGTAGTATTGGACAGGGTTACACTGAAGCTTTCTTT. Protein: CASSIGQGYTEAFF.

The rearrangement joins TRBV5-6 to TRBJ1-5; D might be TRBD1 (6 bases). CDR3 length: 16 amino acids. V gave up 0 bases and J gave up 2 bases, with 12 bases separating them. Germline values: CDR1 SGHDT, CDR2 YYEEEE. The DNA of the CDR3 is TGTGCCAGCAGCTTGGCCAGGGGCGCGGGCAATCAGCCCCAGCATTTT. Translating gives CASSLARGAGNQPQHF. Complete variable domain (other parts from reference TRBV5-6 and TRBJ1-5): DAGVTQSPTHLIKTRGQQVTLRCSPKSGHDTVSWYQQALGQGPQFIFQYYEEEERQRGNFPDRFSGHQFPNYSSELNVNALLLGDSALYLCASSLARGAGNQPQHFGDGTRLSIL.

CDR3 coding DNA: TGTGCCATCAGTGCGGTAGCGGGGGTGGAGGATACGCAGTATTTT. This gives the protein CAISAVAGVEDTQYF. This chain links TRBV10-3 with TRBJ2-3; 9 bases line up with TRBD2. V dropped 4 bases and J dropped 6; count of bases not matched to a gene: 8. Germline CDR1 ENHRY, CDR2 SYGVKD. This CDR3 contains 15 residues.

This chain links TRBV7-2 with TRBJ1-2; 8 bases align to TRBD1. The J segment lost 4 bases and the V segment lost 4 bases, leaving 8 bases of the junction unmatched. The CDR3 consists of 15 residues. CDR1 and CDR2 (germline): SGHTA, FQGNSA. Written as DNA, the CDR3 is TGTGCCAGCAGCTCGAGCAGGGGGCTGGCCTATGGCTACACCTTC. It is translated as CASSSSRGLAYGYTF.

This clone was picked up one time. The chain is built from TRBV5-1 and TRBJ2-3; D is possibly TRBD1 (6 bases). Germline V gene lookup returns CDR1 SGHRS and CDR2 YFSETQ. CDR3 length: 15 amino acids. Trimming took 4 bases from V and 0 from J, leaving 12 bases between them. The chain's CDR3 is CASSPRTASTDTQYF. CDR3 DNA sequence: TGCGCCAGCAGCCCCAGGACAGCAAGCACAGATACGCAGTATTTT.